This is a list of T cell receptor beta chains from one sample in a study of neurological immune-mediated disorders. TCRdb ran MiXCR on the 5' RACE reads and lists one entry per CDR3 protein. This sample has tens of thousands of distinct CDR3 sequences, with over 9.5% found just once. Material: PBMCs. The origin of the receptors is a male donor with HTLV-1-associated myelopathy (HAM/TSP). The CDR3 runs from the conserved cysteine through the conserved F or W. D genes are given only for firm matches. Only some rows state a clone size, as once, few, many or a class for expanded clones.

v_call	d_call	cdr3_length	clone_size	j_call	cdr3_aa	cdr3_nt
TRBV4-1	NA	11	NA	TRBJ1-2	CASSQDGSYTF	TGCGCCAGCAGCCAAGATGGCAGCTACACATTC
TRBV15	TRBD1	15	NA	TRBJ2-3	CATSLMVGTADTQYF	TGTGCCACCAGCTTAATGGTGGGGACAGCAGATACGCAGTATTTT
TRBV4-2	NA	16	few	TRBJ2-3	CASSPYLGGSTDTQYF	TGTGCCAGCAGCCCCTACTTGGGCGGAAGCACAGATACGCAGTATTTT
TRBV20-1	TRBD1	13	many	TRBJ2-3	CSADDRGTDTQYF	TGCAGTGCTGACGACAGGGGCACAGATACGCAGTATTTT
TRBV10-3	NA	14	many	TRBJ2-2	CAIRETGLAGELFF	TGTGCCATCAGGGAGACGGGGTTGGCCGGGGAGCTGTTTTTT
TRBV9	NA	14	many	TRBJ2-7	CASSVMGSSYEQYF	TGTGCCAGCAGCGTAATGGGCAGCTCCTACGAGCAGTACTTC
TRBV20-1	NA	15	many	TRBJ1-5	CSATRGGLSDQPQHF	TGCAGTGCTACCCGGGGGGGTTTGAGTGATCAGCCCCAGCATTTT
TRBV6-6	NA	14	many	TRBJ2-5	CASSYSLFQETQYF	TGTGCCAGCAGTTACTCGCTATTCCAAGAGACCCAGTACTTC
TRBV13	TRBD2	17	few	TRBJ2-1	CASRGTSGGFSYNEQFF	TGTGCCAGCAGGGGGACTAGCGGGGGATTCTCCTACAATGAGCAGTTCTTC
TRBV9	NA	15	many	TRBJ2-7	CASSVSPGSYYEQYF	TGTGCCAGCAGCGTAAGTCCGGGGAGCTACTACGAGCAGTACTTC
TRBV12-3/TRBV12-4	NA	14	many	TRBJ2-1	CASSPRRVIGEQFF	TGTGCCAGCAGTCCCCGTAGAGTAATCGGTGAGCAGTTCTTC
TRBV4-3	TRBD1	15	many	TRBJ1-5	CASSQDGQGGQPQHF	TGCGCCAGCAGCCAAGATGGACAGGGCGGGCAGCCCCAGCATTTT
TRBV12-3/TRBV12-4	NA	15	NA	TRBJ2-1	CASSPARGGLHEQFF	TGTGCCAGCAGTCCCGCGAGGGGGGGCCTTCATGAGCAGTTCTTC
TRBV7-9	TRBD2	17	NA	TRBJ2-3	CASSLGGLAGVTDTQYF	TGTGCCAGCAGCTTAGGGGGACTAGCGGGGGTTACAGATACGCAGTATTTT
TRBV28	NA	14	NA	TRBJ2-1	CASSLGGRYNEQFF	TGTGCCAGCAGTCTGGGCGGACGCTACAATGAGCAGTTCTTC
TRBV5-1	TRBD1	16	many	TRBJ1-1	CASSLQTTGRNTEAFF	TGCGCCAGCAGCTTACAGACGACAGGGAGAAACACTGAAGCTTTCTTT
TRBV6-5	TRBD1	16	few	TRBJ1-5	CASSSMGTGGIQPQHF	TGTGCCAGCAGTTCGATGGGGACAGGGGGGATCCAGCCCCAGCATTTT
TRBV2	NA	14	NA	TRBJ1-4	CASAPRVENEKLFF	TGTGCCAGCGCCCCCAGGGTGGAGAATGAAAAACTGTTTTTT
TRBV7-2	NA	15	medium-sized	TRBJ2-1	CASLGDPSSYNEQFF	TGTGCCAGTCTGGGAGACCCCAGCTCCTACAATGAGCAGTTCTTC
TRBV20-1	TRBD1	16	many	TRBJ1-1	CSAREGTAAVNTEAFF	TGCAGTGCTAGAGAAGGGACAGCAGCAGTGAACACTGAAGCTTTCTTT
TRBV29-1	TRBD1	13	NA	TRBJ1-1	CSAWTGGDTEAFF	TGCAGCGCCTGGACAGGGGGGGACACTGAAGCTTTCTTT
TRBV6-5	NA	12	many	TRBJ1-1	CASSYSTGKAFF	TGTGCCAGCAGTTACTCGACGGGGAAAGCTTTCTTT
TRBV28	TRBD1	15	many	TRBJ2-7	CASSLSQGVTYEQYF	TGTGCCAGCAGTCTATCACAGGGGGTAACCTACGAGCAGTACTTC
TRBV10-3	NA	14	many	TRBJ2-3	CAIRPSVGTDTQYF	TGTGCCATCAGGCCTAGCGTAGGCACAGATACGCAGTATTTT
TRBV6-6	NA	15	many	TRBJ1-2	CASRDGGRTDYGYTF	TGTGCCAGCAGGGACGGGGGCAGAACAGACTATGGCTACACCTTC
TRBV3-1	NA	12	many	TRBJ2-2	CASSQATGELFF	TGTGCCAGCAGCCAGGCGACCGGGGAGCTGTTTTTT